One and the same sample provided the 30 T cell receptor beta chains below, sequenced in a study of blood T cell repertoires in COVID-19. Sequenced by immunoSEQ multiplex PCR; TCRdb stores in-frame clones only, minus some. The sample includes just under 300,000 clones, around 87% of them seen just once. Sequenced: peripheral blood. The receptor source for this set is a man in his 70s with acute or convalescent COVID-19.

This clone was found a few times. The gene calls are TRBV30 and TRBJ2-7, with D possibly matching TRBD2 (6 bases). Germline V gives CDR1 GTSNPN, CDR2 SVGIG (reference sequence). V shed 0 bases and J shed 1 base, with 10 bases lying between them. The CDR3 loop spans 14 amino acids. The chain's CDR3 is CAWSVTAGSYEQYF. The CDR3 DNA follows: TGTGCCTGGAGTGTAACGGCGGGGTCCTACGAGCAGTACTTC.

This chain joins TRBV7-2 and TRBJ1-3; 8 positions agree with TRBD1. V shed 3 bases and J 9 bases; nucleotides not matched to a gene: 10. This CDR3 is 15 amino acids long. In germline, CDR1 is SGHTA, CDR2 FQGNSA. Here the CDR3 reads CASSFFQGAGGTIYF. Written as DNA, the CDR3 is TGTGCCAGCAGCTTTTTCCAGGGGGCGGGCGGCACCATATATTTT.

The CDR3 DNA reads as TGTGCCAGCAGTCCGGACAGCGGAAACACCATATATTTT. Protein: CASSPDSGNTIYF. The chain employs TRBV6-5 and TRBJ1-3; possible D gene TRBD1, 6 bases. This CDR3 is 13 amino acids long. Germline V gene data show CDR1 as MNHEY and CDR2 as SVGAGI. Trimming took 5 bases from V and 4 from J, leaving 9 bases between them.

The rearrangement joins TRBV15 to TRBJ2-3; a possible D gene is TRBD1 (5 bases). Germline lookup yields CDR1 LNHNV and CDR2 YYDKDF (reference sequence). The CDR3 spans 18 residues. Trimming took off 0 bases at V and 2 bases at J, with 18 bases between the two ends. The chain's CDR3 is CATSRDFDSPRSTDTQYF. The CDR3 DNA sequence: TGTGCCACCAGCAGAGATTTCGACAGTCCTCGATCCACAGATACGCAGTATTTT.

The CDR3 sequence is CATSRDRTGVYTEAFF. CDR3 DNA: TGTGCCACCAGCAGAGATCGGACAGGGGTGTACACTGAAGCTTTCTTT. The V gene is TRBV15, the J gene TRBJ1-1; 9 bases map to TRBD1. This CDR3 has 16 residues. Losses at the gene ends were 0 bases for V and 3 bases for J; bases not matched to a gene: 5. Germline CDR1 is LNHNV and CDR2 is YYDKDF (reference sequence).

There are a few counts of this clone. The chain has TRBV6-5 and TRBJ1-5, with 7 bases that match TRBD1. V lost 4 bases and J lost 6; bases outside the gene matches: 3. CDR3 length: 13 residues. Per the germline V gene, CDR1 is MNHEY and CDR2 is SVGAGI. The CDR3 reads CASSFDRVQPQHF. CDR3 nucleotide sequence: TGTGCCAGCAGTTTCGACAGGGTTCAGCCCCAGCATTTT.

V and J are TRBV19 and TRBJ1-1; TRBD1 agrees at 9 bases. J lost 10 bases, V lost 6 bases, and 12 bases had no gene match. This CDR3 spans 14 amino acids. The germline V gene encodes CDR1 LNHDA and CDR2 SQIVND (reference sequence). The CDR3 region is CASRRDREIVGAFF. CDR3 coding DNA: TGTGCCAGTAGGAGGGACAGGGAAATAGTCGGAGCTTTCTTT.

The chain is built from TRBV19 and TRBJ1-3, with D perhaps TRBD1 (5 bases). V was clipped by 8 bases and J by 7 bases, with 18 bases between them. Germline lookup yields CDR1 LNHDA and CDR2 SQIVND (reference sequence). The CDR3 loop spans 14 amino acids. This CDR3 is CASSGPTIWNTIYF. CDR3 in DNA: TGTGCCAGTTCAGGGCCCACCATCTGGAACACCATATATTTT.

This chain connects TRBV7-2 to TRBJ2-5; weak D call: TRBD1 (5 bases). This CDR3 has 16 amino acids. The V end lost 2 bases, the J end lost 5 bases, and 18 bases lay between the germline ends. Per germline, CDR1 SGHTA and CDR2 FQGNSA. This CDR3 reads CASSLRPAGSPETQYF. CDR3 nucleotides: TGTGCCAGCAGCTTACGTCCTGCAGGGTCACCGGAGACCCAGTACTTC.

In DNA, the CDR3 is TGTGCCAGCAGCTTGGGGCTAGCGGGGGGGCAGTTCTTC. It specifies CASSLGLAGGQFF. V usage is TRBV7-2 and J usage is TRBJ2-1, with TRBD2 matching over 11 bases. V shed 3 bases, J shed 12 bases, and the junction held 4 bases outside the gene matches. CDR3 length: 13 residues. Germline lookup yields CDR1 SGHTA and CDR2 FQGNSA.

CDR3 nucleotide sequence: TGCGCCAGCAGCCAAGATCCCGGACAGGGAGAAAAACTGTTTTTT. Amino acid sequence: CASSQDPGQGEKLFF. V gene TRBV4-1 combines with J gene TRBJ1-4; 8 nucleotides match TRBD1. The CDR3 has 15 residues. The junction had 5 bases not matched to a gene; V was cut back by 0 bases and J by 8 bases. Germline CDR1 MGHRA, CDR2 YSYEKL.

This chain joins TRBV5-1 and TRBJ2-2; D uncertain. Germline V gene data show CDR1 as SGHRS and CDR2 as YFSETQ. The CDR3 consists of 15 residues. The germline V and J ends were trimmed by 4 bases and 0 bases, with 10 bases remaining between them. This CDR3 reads CASSPMRSNTGELFF. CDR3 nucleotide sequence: TGCGCCAGCAGCCCCATGCGATCGAACACCGGGGAGCTGTTTTTT.

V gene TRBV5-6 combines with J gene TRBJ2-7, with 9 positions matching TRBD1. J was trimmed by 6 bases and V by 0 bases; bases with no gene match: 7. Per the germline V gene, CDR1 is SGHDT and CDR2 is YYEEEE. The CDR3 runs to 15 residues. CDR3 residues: CASSLAGQGTREQYF. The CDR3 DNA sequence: TGTGCCAGCAGCTTGGCGGGACAGGGAACCCGCGAGCAGTACTTC.

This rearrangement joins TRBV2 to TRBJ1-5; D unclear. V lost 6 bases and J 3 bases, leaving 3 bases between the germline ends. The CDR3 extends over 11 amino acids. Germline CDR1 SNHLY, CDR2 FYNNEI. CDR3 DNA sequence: TGTGCCAGCAGGTACAATCAGCCCCAGCATTTT. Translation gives CASRYNQPQHF.

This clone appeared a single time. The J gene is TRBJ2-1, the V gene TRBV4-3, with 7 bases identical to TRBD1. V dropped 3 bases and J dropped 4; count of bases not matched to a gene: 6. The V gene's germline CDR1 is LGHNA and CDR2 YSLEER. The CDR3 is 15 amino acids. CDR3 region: CASSHRQGQYNEQFF. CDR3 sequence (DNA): TGCGCCAGCAGCCACCGACAGGGACAATACAATGAGCAGTTCTTC.

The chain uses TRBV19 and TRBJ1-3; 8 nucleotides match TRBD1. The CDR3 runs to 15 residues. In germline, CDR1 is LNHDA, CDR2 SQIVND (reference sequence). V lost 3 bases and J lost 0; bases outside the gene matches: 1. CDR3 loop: CASSMTGVSGNTIYF. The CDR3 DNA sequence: TGTGCCAGTAGTATGACAGGGGTCTCTGGAAACACCATATATTTT.

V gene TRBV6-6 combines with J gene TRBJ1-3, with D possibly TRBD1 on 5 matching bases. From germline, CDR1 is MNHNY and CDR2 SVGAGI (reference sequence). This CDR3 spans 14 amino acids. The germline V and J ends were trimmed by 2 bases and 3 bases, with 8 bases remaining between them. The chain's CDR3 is CASSYGADGNTIYF. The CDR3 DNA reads TGTGCCAGCAGTTACGGGGCGGATGGAAACACCATATATTTT.

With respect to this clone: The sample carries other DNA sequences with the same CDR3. This CDR3 reads CASSVGTSGNTGELFF. The DNA for the CDR3 is TGTGCCAGCAGCGTGGGGACTAGCGGGAACACCGGGGAGCTGTTTTTT. V and J are TRBV9 and TRBJ2-2; 11 nucleotides align to TRBD2. Per the germline V gene, CDR1 is SGDLS and CDR2 is YYNGEE. J gave up 1 base and V 2 bases, and 1 base lay outside the gene matches. The CDR3 has 16 amino acids.

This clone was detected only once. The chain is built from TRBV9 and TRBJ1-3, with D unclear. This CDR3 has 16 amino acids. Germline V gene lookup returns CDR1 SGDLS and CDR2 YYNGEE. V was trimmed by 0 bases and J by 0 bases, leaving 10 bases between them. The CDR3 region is CASSVAPHTSGNTIYF. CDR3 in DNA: TGTGCCAGCAGCGTAGCCCCCCACACCTCTGGAAACACCATATATTTT.

The CDR3 DNA sequence: TGCGCCAGCAGGAGGGGGACAGGGGATGAGACCCAGTACTTC. It translates to CASRRGTGDETQYF. V usage is TRBV5-1 and J usage is TRBJ2-5; 10 bases fit TRBD1. Germline loops: CDR1 SGHRS, CDR2 YFSETQ. J gave up 5 bases and V 5 bases, and 6 bases lay outside the gene matches. The CDR3 sequence is 14 residues long.

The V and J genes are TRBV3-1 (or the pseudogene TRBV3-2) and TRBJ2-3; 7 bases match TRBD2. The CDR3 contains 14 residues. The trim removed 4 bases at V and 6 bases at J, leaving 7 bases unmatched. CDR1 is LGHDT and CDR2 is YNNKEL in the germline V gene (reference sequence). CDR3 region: CASSPPGLLDTQYF. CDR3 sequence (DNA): TGTGCCAGCAGCCCCCCGGGACTATTGGATACGCAGTATTTT.

The CDR3 region is CASSLNGLSANDNEQFF. As DNA, the CDR3 is TGTGCCAGCAGCTTAAACGGATTGAGCGCCAACGACAATGAGCAGTTCTTC. This chain joins TRBV11-2 and TRBJ2-1; D is ambiguous. The germline V gene encodes CDR1 SGHAT and CDR2 FQNNGV. The germline V and J ends were trimmed by 2 bases and 5 bases, with 19 bases remaining between them. The CDR3 is 17 residues long.

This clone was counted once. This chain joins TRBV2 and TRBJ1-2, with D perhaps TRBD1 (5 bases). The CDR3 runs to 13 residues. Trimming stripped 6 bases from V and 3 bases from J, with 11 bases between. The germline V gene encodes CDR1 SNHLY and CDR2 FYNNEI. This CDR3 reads CASRTDSYYGYTF. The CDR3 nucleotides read TGTGCCAGCAGAACAGACAGTTACTATGGCTACACCTTC.

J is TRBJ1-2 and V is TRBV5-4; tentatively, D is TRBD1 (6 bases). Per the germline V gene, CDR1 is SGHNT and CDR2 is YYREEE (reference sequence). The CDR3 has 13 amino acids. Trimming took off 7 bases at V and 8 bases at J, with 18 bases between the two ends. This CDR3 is CASESTGSGGYTF. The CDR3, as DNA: TGTGCCAGCGAATCTACAGGGTCGGGAGGCTACACCTTC. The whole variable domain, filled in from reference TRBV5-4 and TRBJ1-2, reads ETGVTQSPTHLIKTRGQQVTLRCSSQSGHNTVSWYQQALGQGPQFIFQYYREEENGRGNFPPRFSGLQFPNYSSELNVNALELDDSALYLCASESTGSGGYTFGSGTRLTVV.

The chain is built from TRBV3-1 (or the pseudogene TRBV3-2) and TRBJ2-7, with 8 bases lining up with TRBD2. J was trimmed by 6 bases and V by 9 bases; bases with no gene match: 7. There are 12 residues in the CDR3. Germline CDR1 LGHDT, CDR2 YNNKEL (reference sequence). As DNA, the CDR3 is TGTGCCAGTCCGGCCGGGGGGGGCGAGCAGTACTTC. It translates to CASPAGGGEQYF.

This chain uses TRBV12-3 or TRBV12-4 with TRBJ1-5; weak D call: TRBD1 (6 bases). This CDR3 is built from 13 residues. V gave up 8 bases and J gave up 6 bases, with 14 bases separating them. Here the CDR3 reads CASEGGAGQPQHF. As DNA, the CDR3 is TGTGCCAGCGAGGGGGGGGCTGGTCAGCCCCAGCATTTT.

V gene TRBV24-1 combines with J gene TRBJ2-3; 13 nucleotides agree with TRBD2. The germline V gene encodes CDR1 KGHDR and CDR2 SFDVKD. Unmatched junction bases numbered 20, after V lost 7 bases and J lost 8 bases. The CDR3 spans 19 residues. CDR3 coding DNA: TGTGCCACCAGCGCCCGGGCGGATGGACTAGCGGGGGTACAGGGTACGCAGTATTTT. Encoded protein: CATSARADGLAGVQGTQYF.

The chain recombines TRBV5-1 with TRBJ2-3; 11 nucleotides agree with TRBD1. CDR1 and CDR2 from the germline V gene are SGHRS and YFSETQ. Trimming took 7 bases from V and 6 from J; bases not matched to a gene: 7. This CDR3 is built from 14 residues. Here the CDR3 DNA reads TGCGCCAGCGGGACCGGGACAGGGGGGGATACGCAGTATTTT. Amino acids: CASGTGTGGDTQYF.

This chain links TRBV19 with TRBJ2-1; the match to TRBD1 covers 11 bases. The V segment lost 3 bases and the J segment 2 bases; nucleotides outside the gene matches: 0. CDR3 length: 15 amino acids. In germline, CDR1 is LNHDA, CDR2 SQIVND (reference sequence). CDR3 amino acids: CASSMGQGAYNEQFF. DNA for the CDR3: TGTGCCAGTAGTATGGGACAGGGGGCCTACAATGAGCAGTTCTTC.

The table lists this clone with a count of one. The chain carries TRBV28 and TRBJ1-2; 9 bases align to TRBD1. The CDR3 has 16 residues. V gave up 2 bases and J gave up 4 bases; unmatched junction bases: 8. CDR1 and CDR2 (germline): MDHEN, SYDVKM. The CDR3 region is CASSLGQGSPLYGYTF. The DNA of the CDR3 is TGTGCCAGCAGTTTAGGACAGGGGTCCCCTCTCTATGGCTACACCTTC.